The clone carrying this TCR beta chain has more than one count but fewer than ten. Antigen unknown. TCRdb reprocessed the RT-PCR reads with MiXCR, giving one entry per CDR3 protein. Of 630,000 or so distinct CDR3 sequences listed, 15% to 18% are singletons. The CDR3 contains 15 residues. The germline V gene has CDR1 LGHNA and CDR2 YSLEER. V was shortened by 0 bases and J by 3 bases, with 12 bases between the two germline ends. These data come from a study of response to subunit inactivated influenza vaccine. Study-level findings and limits: Authors suggested each seasonal influenza vaccination recruits few new T cells.

This TCR derives from a man aged 45-65 years who received an inactivated influenza vaccine. The material sequenced was PBMCs from blood, taken approximately 12 days after vaccination. The gene calls are TRBV4-3 and TRBJ2-7, with D perhaps TRBD1 (6 bases). CDR3 nucleotide sequence: TGCGCCAGCAGCCAAGATTGGGGGCAGGGCTACGAGCAGTACTTC. The encoded protein is CASSQDWGQGYEQYF.